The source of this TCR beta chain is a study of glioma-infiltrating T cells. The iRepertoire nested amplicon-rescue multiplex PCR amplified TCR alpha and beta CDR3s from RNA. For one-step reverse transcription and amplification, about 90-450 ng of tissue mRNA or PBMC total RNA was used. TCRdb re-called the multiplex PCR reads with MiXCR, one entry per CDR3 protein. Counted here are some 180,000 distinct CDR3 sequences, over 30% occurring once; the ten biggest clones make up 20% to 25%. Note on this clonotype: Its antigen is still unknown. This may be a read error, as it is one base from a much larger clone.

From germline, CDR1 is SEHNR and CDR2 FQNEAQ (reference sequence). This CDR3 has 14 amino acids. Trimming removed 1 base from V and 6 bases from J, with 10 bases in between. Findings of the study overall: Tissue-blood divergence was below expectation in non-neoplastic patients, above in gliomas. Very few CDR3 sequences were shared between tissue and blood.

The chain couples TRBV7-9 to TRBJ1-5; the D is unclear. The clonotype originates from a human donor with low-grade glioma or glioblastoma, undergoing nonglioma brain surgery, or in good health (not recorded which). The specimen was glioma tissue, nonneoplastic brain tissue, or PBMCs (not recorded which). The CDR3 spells CASSLGVDGQPQHF. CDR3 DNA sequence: TGTGCCAGCAGCTTAGGGGTAGACGGTCAGCCCCAGCATTTT.